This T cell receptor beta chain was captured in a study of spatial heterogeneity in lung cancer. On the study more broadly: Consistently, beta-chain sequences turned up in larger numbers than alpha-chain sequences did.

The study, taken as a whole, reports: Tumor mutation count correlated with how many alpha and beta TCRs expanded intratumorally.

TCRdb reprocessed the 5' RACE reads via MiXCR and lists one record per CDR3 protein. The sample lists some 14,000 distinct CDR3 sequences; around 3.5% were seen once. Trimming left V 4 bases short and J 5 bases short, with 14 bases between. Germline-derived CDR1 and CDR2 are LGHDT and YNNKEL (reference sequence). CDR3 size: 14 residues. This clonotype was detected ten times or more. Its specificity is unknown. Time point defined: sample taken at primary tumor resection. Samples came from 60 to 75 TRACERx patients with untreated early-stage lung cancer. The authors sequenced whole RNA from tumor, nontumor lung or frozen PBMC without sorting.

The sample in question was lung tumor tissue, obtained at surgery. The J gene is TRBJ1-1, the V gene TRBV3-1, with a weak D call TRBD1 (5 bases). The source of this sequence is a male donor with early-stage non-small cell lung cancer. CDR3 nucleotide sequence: TGTGCCAGCAGCCTCCAGCAGGGAAGGACTGAAGCTTTCTTT. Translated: CASSLQQGRTEAFF.